This T cell receptor beta chain is from a study of blood T cells in healthy people across ages. A second 7 to 11 cycle PCR used barcoded and J-beta primers. TCRdb analysed the 5' RACE reads with MiXCR anew, one entry per CDR3 protein. The sample yields some 1.8 million distinct CDR3 sequences, roughly two fifths seen once. Healthy Caucasian individuals from Russia aged roughly 6 to 100 were enrolled as donors. Total RNA extraction produced at least 5.5 micrograms (per sample) for the study. A remark on this clonotype: The antigen is unknown.

Study-wide results and caveats: The lack of PBMC sorting stopped any conclusive naive versus antigen-experienced comparison. There were more naive CD4+ cells and higher diversity in long-lived donors than in aged donors.

Germline-derived CDR1 and CDR2 are LGHDT and YNNKEL (reference sequence). The CDR3 extends over 20 amino acids. Trimming cost V 7 bases and J 4 bases; bases outside gene matches: 22. The chain has TRBV3-1 and TRBJ2-1; TRBD2 aligns across 10 bases. Sequenced input: blood. This TCR was recovered from a human donor in good health. The CDR3 region has the DNA TGTGCCAGCAACTTGGCCCCAACCAGGGACGGGACTAGCGCGTACAATGAGCAGTTCTTC. This codes for CASNLAPTRDGTSAYNEQFF.